This entry concerns a single T cell receptor (beta chain). It was with 60 Vbeta and 13 Jbeta primers that the PCR ran. Source study methods: Later, some 75 million unique TCR beta chains were counted in an analysis, and 8.5 million to 13 million of them were shared. The data were produced by immunoSEQ multiplex PCR, yet TCRdb's version contains in-frame clones alone and is incomplete. V, J and clone size were drawn from that table, and D and trimming were deduced from the DNA. This table has about 180,000 clones, more than 70% appearing once. Germline V gene sequence: CDR1 SEHNR, CDR2 FQNEAQ (reference sequence). Trimming took off 6 bases at V and 7 bases at J, with 25 bases between the two ends. CDR3 length equals 17 residues. This specimen comes from a study of cytomegalovirus exposure and HLA in healthy donors.

The gene calls are TRBV7-9 and TRBJ1-5; no clear D gene. The specimen was PBMCs. This clonotype was sampled from a girl aged 10 to 17 in good health and CMV-seropositive. The CDR3 DNA follows: TGTGCCAGCAGTTCTGGTGCGGCTACGATAACTGAGCAGCCCCAGCATTTT. Protein product: CASSSGAATITEQPQHF.